The T cell receptor beta chain under discussion was sequenced for a study of T cells in Graves' hyperthyroidism and ophthalmopathy. This CDR3 contains 16 residues. The V gene lost 5 bases and the J gene lost 4 bases, with 23 bases spanning the gap. CDR1 and CDR2 (germline): DFQATT, SNEGSKA (reference sequence). The sample holds many counts of this clonotype. Amplified TCR beta CDR3 regions derived from RNA transcripts. HTBI primers were used for first-round RT-PCR of the TCR CDR3. One entry per CDR3 protein, called by TCRdb with MiXCR from the multiplex PCR reads. The sample lists hundreds of thousands of distinct CDR3 sequences; 14% were seen once.

This chain joins TRBV20-1 and TRBJ1-2; no definite D call. This TCR was recovered from a woman in her fifties or sixties with Graves' ophthalmopathy. Sample: blood. The CDR3 region is CSAAPGSSARLYGYTF. The CDR3 DNA follows: TGCAGTGCTGCCCCCGGGAGTAGCGCTCGGCTCTATGGCTACACCTTC.